Included here is one TCR beta chain sequence, with context. Its antigen is unidentified. This clone may be a read error of a much larger clone one base away. Sampling of bone marrow took place during active disease in every patient. The record originates from a study of read filtering for tumor transcriptome and immune sequencing. About the research overall: Revised staging placed fewer than ten patients in R-ISS I, about 17 in II, more than five in III. Points from the study as a whole: IR-seq captured clonotypes deeper and more reliably than RNA-seq.

The library was built from about 0.4 ug RNA with molecular barcoded adaptors for alpha/delta and beta/gamma chains. TCRdb reprocessed the reads via MiXCR and lists one record per CDR3 protein. Found here are some 130,000 distinct CDR3 sequences, roughly 13% of them singletons; the top ten hold just under 8.5%. CDR3 length: 10 amino acids. Germline V gene data show CDR1 as DFQATT and CDR2 as SNEGSKA (reference sequence). The chain recombines TRBV20-1 with TRBJ2-1, with D unclear. Sequencing input: a population of CD138-negative cells sorted from bone marrow. The origin of this receptor is a donor aged 40 or over with multiple myeloma. The CDR3, as DNA: TGCAGTGCCGCCACCAATGGGCAGTTCTTC. Translated, it gives CSAATNGQFF.